The 16 T cell receptor beta chains given below trace back to one sample, sequenced in a study of vaccination effects on CD4 cells after COVID-19. For these TCRs, the target antigens are not known. Generated by immunoSEQ multiplex PCR, the TCRdb table keeps only in-frame clones and is missing some. Of approximately 83,000 clones detected, 60% to 80% appear once; the ten largest clones hold over 0.95%. Expansion of antigen-specific CD4+ T cells with viral peptide pools was carried out by the ViraFEST assay before sequencing. After roughly 11 days in culture, the CD4+ T cells were isolated. The cohort was immunized with two doses of either the BNT162b2 or mRNA-1273 vaccine. The input for sequencing was CD4+ T cells from PBMCs cultured with HCoV-OC43 spike peptides, taken after COVID-19 vaccination. As for subset: HCoV-OC43 spike overlapping peptide pool stimulation. These receptors were taken from a human donor who received a COVID-19 vaccine.

The chain recombines TRBV6-6 with TRBJ1-6, with no clear D. The V gene lost 2 bases and the J gene lost 6 bases, with 11 bases spanning the gap. This CDR3 contains 15 residues. Germline CDR1 and CDR2: MNHNY and SVGAGI (reference sequence). The chain's CDR3 is CASSYGSVPNSPLHF. DNA for the CDR3: TGTGCCAGCAGTTACGGTTCAGTCCCTAATTCACCCCTCCACTTT.

V gene TRBV12-3 or TRBV12-4 combines with J gene TRBJ2-2; D gene ambiguous. There are 12 residues in the CDR3. V was pared by 7 bases and J by 5 bases, with 8 bases between. CDR3 region: CASMEITGELFF. Here the CDR3 DNA reads TGTGCCAGCATGGAGATTACCGGGGAGCTGTTTTTT.

V usage is TRBV4-1 and J usage is TRBJ1-4; D is unclear. Germline CDR1 is MGHRA and CDR2 is YSYEKL. Trimming shortened V by 0 bases and J by 1 base, and 9 bases separated the two germline ends. The CDR3 loop spans 16 amino acids. CDR3 protein: CASSQDQRRTNEKLFF. CDR3 DNA sequence: TGCGCCAGCAGCCAAGATCAGCGTAGAACTAATGAAAAACTGTTTTTT.

This chain joins TRBV5-1 and TRBJ1-1; a weak D match, TRBD1 (6 bases). Trimming stripped 0 bases from V and 3 bases from J, with 12 bases between. This CDR3 contains 15 residues. Germline loops: CDR1 SGHRS, CDR2 YFSETQ. CDR3 sequence (DNA): TGCGCCAGCAGCTTGGGGACAGCTCGAGACACTGAAGCTTTCTTT. Its protein product is CASSLGTARDTEAFF.

V and J are TRBV7-2 and TRBJ2-5; TRBD2 matches 10 bases. The CDR3 is 15 amino acids. V dropped 1 base and J dropped 5; count of bases not matched to a gene: 4. From germline, CDR1 is SGHTA and CDR2 FQGNSA. The CDR3 protein is CASSLGSGGSETQYF. The DNA for the CDR3 is TGTGCCAGCAGCTTAGGTAGCGGGGGGTCGGAGACCCAGTACTTC.

The rearrangement joins TRBV9 to TRBJ2-2; D is unclear. Between the trimmed V and J ends, which lost 0 bases and 0 bases, there was a span of 12 bases. This CDR3 spans 17 amino acids. CDR1 SGDLS and CDR2 YYNGEE come from the germline V gene. This CDR3 reads CASSVVGSVANTGELFF. The CDR3, as DNA: TGTGCCAGCAGCGTAGTAGGTTCCGTCGCGAACACCGGGGAGCTGTTTTTT.

V is TRBV6-6 and J is TRBJ2-1; 9 nucleotides agree with TRBD2. J gave up 4 bases and V 7 bases, and 11 bases lay outside the gene matches. CDR3 length equals 16 residues. Germline loops: CDR1 MNHNY, CDR2 SVGAGI (reference sequence). The CDR3 here is CASIPQGLATYNEQFF. The CDR3 DNA reads as TGTGCCAGCATCCCCCAAGGACTAGCGACGTACAATGAGCAGTTCTTC.

The V and J genes are TRBV5-1 and TRBJ2-3; D is perhaps TRBD1 (6 bases). Per germline, CDR1 SGHRS and CDR2 YFSETQ. The CDR3 runs 14 residues. Trimming stripped 5 bases from V and 0 bases from J, with 10 bases between. As DNA, the CDR3 is TGCGCCAGCAGAAACGGACAGAGCACAGATACGCAGTATTTT. Translating it yields CASRNGQSTDTQYF.

In this sample, this clone turned up a few times. The chain carries TRBV19 and TRBJ1-5; D unclear. This CDR3 region has 15 residues. In germline, CDR1 is LNHDA, CDR2 SQIVND (reference sequence). Trimming left V 4 bases short and J 3 bases short, with 13 bases between. The CDR3 reads CASSNGQLPNQPQHF. The CDR3 nucleotides are TGTGCCAGTAGTAACGGGCAGCTCCCCAATCAGCCCCAGCATTTT. The whole variable domain, remainder taken from reference TRBV19 and TRBJ1-5, is DGGITQSPKYLFRKEGQNVTLSCEQNLNHDAMYWYRQDPGQGLRLIYYSQIVNDFQKGDIAEGYSVSREKKESFPLTVTSAQKNPTAFYLCASSNGQLPNQPQHFGDGTRLSIL.

The gene calls are TRBV6-5 and TRBJ2-3; 10 nucleotides agree with TRBD2. This CDR3 contains 15 residues. The germline V gene has CDR1 MNHEY and CDR2 SVGAGI. V trimming: 8 bases; J trimming: 7 bases; junction bases outside the gene matches: 12. CDR3: CASWGLAGVTNTQYF. DNA for the CDR3: TGTGCCAGCTGGGGGCTAGCGGGAGTCACGAATACGCAGTATTTT.

This rearrangement joins TRBV3-1 (or the pseudogene TRBV3-2) to TRBJ2-1; 9 bases are shared with TRBD1. The trim removed 0 bases at V and 7 bases at J, leaving 10 bases unmatched. Looked up from germline, CDR1 is LGHDT and CDR2 is YNNKEL (reference sequence). This CDR3 region has 17 residues. Written as DNA, the CDR3 is TGTGCCAGCAGCCAAGAGACGGGACAGGGTATCGCGAATGAGCAGTTCTTC. Protein sequence: CASSQETGQGIANEQFF.

This chain uses TRBV24-1 with TRBJ1-4; D unclear. The CDR3 consists of 13 residues. Germline lookup yields CDR1 KGHDR and CDR2 SFDVKD. V was shortened by 9 bases and J by 5 bases, with 12 bases between the two germline ends. The CDR3 reads CATYAGSNEKLFF. The CDR3 DNA reads as TGTGCCACCTATGCGGGCTCCAATGAAAAACTGTTTTTT.

This clone was seen a handful of times. V is TRBV4-1 and J is TRBJ2-2; D might be TRBD2 (5 bases). Germline assignment: CDR1 MGHRA and CDR2 YSYEKL. The CDR3 covers 14 residues. The V end was cut by 3 bases, the J end by 7 bases, with 12 bases between. The CDR3 DNA follows: TGCGCCAGCAGCCATCTGGGTGCGGGCGGGGAGCTGTTTTTT. Its translation is CASSHLGAGGELFF.

This chain joins TRBV24-1 and TRBJ2-2; tentative D call: TRBD1 (5 bases). The CDR3 has 16 residues. Trimming stripped 3 bases from V and 5 bases from J, with 15 bases between. Germline V gene sequence: CDR1 KGHDR, CDR2 SFDVKD. The CDR3 spells CATSDDRGIRTGELFF. CDR3 DNA sequence: TGTGCCACCAGTGATGATAGGGGAATCCGGACCGGGGAGCTGTTTTTT.

This clone was detected a few times. J is TRBJ1-1 and V is TRBV5-1; D gene ambiguous. The CDR3 length is 15 residues. The V gene lost 2 bases and the J gene lost 1 base, with 12 bases spanning the gap. Germline V gene lookup returns CDR1 SGHRS and CDR2 YFSETQ. The CDR3 nucleotides are TGCGCCAGCAGCTTTTTTCCGGCGGCGAACACTGAAGCTTTCTTT. Protein: CASSFFPAANTEAFF.

The J gene is TRBJ1-4, the V gene TRBV5-1, with D possibly TRBD1 on 6 matching bases. Trimming took off 2 bases at V and 1 base at J, with 12 bases between the two ends. The germline gives CDR1 SGHRS, CDR2 YFSETQ. CDR3 size: 16 residues. CDR3 DNA sequence: TGCGCCAGCAGCTTACGACAGGCTTTAACTAATGAAAAACTGTTTTTT. Its protein is CASSLRQALTNEKLFF.